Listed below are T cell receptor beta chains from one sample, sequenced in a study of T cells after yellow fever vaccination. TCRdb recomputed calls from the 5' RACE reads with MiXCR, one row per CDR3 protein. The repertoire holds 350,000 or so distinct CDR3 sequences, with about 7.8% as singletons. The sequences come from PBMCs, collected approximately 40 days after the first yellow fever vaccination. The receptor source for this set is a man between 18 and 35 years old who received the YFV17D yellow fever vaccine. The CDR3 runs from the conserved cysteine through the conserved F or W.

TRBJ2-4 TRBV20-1 CSVAIDPRAGNIQYF
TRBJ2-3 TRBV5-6 CASSLSPLKGYTDTQYF
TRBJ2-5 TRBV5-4 CASSGGLVAETQYF
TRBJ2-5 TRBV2 CASGSGETQYF
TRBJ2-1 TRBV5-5 CASSPPGTTYNEQFF
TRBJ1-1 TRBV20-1 CSARNGDLGTPEAFF
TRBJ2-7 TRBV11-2 CASSLTYEQYF
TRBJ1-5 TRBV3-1 CASSPRDRRQPQHF
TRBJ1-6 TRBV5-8 CASSRSRGMVPLHF
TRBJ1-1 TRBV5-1 CASSSFGRSTEAFF
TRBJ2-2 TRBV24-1 CATSDLGWNTGELFF
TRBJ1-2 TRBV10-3 CAISEPGQVPHGYTF
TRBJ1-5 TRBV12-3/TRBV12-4 CACSGNQPQHF
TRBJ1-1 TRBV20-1 CSAAHTEAFF
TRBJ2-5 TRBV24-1 CATSDGQEVRETQYF
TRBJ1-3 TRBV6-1 CASTLGHNSGNTIYF
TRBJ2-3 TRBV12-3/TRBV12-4 CASSPEVADTQYF
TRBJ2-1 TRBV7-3 CASSLWDGKGDNEQFF
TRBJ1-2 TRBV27 CASARGTGVIQGIVEAYTF
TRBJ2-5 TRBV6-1 CASSTWTVDETQYF
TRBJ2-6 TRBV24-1 CATSDFEGYGANVLTF
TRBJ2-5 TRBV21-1 CASSKKGLAGGPETQYF
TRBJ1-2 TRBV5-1 CASSQTHRDRYGYTF
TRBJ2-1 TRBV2 CASSENRDYNEQFF
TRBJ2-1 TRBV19 CASSIGGGFDEQFF
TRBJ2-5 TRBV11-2 CASSQFGGAGEYGETQYF
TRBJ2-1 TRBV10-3 CAIWGSSYNEQFF